This T cell receptor beta chain was sequenced during a study of vaccination effects on CD4 cells after COVID-19. On the study more broadly: Post-vaccine sampling occurred a median 72 days after the second dose.

To note about this clone: The antigen is unknown.

CDR3 length: 15 residues. V was cut by 6 bases and J by 2 bases, with 14 bases left in between. Germline CDR1 is MRHNA and CDR2 is SNTAGT. TCRdb's copy holds only in-frame clones and misses some; the assay was immunoSEQ multiplex PCR. The data show about 72,000 clones, about 81% seen once. Pools of viral peptides were used by the ViraFEST assay to expand antigen-specific CD4+ T cells ahead of sequencing. Isolation of CD4+ T cells took place after 10 days of culture. The participants, recipients of two vaccine doses, got either BNT162b2 or mRNA-1273. On days 3 and 7, fresh IL-2 medium replaced half the medium.

The chain links TRBV6-4 to TRBJ2-1; maybe TRBD2 (7 bases). The clonotype comes from a human donor who received a COVID-19 vaccine. The sequencing here drew on CD4+ T cells from PBMCs cultured with HCoV-229E spike peptides, taken after COVID-19 vaccination. CDR3 amino acids: CASSSGGRPYNEQFF. DNA for the CDR3: TGTGCCAGCAGCTCCGGGGGGCGCCCCTACAATGAGCAGTTCTTC.